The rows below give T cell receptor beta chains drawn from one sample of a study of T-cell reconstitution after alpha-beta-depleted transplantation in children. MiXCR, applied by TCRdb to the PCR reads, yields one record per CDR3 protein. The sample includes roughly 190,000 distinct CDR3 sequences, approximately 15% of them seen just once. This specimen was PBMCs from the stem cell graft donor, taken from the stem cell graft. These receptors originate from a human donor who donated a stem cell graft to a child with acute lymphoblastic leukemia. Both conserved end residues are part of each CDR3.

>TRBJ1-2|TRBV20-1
CSARTGDGYTF
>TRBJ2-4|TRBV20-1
CSARDLDRKNIQYF
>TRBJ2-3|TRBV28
CASSVGNPDTQYF
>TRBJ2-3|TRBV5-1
CASSLAAATDTQYF
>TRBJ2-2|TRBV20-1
CSARDGHRTTKGGELFF
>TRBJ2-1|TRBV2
CASSGVLFF
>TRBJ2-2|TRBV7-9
CASLYLIAGADTGELFF
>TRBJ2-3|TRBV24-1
CATSGKLAGEEDTQYF
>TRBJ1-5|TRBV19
CASSRHQDSNQPQHF
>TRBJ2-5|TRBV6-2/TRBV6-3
CASSPRLAGITETQYF
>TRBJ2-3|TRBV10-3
CAISDGLAGEVDTQYF
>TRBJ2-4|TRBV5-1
CASSTLDRGHVNIQYF
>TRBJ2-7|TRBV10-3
CAISDRDRLYEQYF
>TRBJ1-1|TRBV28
CASSLWGTGGSEAFF
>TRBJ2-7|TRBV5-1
CASSLSYPNYEQYF
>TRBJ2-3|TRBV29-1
CSVEKDRGGTSTDTQYF
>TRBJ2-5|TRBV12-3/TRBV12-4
CASSPTRTQETQYF
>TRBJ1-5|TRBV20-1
CSARVMGRYDNQPQHF
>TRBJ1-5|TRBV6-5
CASRNKGTAYSNQPQHF
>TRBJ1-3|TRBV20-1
CSAGGGPGQSSGNTIYF
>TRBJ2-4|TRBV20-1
CSARDRTSGGYIQYF
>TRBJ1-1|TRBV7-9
CASSLELRGTEAFF
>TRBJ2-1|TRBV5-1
CASSAGGGHNEQFF
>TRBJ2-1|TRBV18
CASSRTDDLVDEQFF
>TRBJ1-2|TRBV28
CASSLSARVWGYTF
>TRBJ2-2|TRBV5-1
CASRQGIEDGELFF
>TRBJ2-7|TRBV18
CASSPPVGTGRYEQYF
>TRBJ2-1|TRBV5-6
CASSFRIEPAAYNEQFF
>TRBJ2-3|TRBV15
CATSRDEGYTDTQYF
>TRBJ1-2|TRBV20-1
CSASGGQGHAYGYTF
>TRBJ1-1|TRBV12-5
CASGLVTGPMNTEAFF
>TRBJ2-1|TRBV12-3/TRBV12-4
CASSFWAGGGNEQFF
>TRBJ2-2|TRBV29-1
CSVGAGGDAGELFF
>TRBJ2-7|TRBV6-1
CASSRPRAGTYEQYF
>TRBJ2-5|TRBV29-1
CSVDPLDRYQETQYF
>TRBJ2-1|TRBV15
CATSRFSGNNEQFF
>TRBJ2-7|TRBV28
CASSTYWRGAYEQYF
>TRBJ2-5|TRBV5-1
CASSPSSGRSETQYF
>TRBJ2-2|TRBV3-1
CASMLRGQGRNTGELFF
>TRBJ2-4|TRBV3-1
CASSPRQGLNIQYF
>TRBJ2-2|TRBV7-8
CASSAILGQLGELFF
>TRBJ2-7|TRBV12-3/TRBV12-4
CASSLGRDYSGRANKQYF
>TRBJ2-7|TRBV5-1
CASSLTSGRWDEQYF
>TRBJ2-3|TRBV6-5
CASRRFRGGADTQYF
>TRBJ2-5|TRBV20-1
CSAPRDYQETQYF